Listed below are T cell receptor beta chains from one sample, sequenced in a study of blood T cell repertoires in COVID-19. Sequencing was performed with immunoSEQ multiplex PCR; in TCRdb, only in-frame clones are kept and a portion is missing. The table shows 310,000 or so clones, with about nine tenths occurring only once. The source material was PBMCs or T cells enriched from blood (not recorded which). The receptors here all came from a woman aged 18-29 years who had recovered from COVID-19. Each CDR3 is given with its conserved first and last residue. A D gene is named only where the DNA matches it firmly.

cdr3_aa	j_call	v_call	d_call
CASSPSTGELFF	TRBJ2-2	TRBV7-2	.
CASSLTGPSSYEQYF	TRBJ2-7	TRBV27	.
CASSARTGGRYEQYF	TRBJ2-7	TRBV2	TRBD1
CASSSGTGFGGYTF	TRBJ1-2	TRBV5-1	TRBD1
CASSFAGAGEKLFF	TRBJ1-4	TRBV7-9	.
CASSLWADTDTQYF	TRBJ2-3	TRBV7-2	.
CATSRLLSNYGYTF	TRBJ1-2	TRBV15	.
CASSRGQDNSPLHF	TRBJ1-6	TRBV5-4	.
CASSLRRDRSKAFF	TRBJ1-1	TRBV11-2	TRBD1
CASSLTEGLNTEAFF	TRBJ1-1	TRBV5-6	.
CASSPGTGPNYGYTF	TRBJ1-2	TRBV18	TRBD1
CASSQDSGGNDEKLFF	TRBJ1-4	TRBV4-3	TRBD1
CASSLRGNTEAFF	TRBJ1-1	TRBV19	.
CASSQVVITGYNEQFF	TRBJ2-1	TRBV4-3	.
CATSRGANVVNTEAFF	TRBJ1-1	TRBV15	.
CASSLGTAEYNEKLFF	TRBJ1-4	TRBV18	TRBD1